This T cell receptor beta chain stems from a study of T cell repertoires in cytomegalovirus infection. Background on the study: It was the public TCR beta signatures that indicated both CMV infection and matching HLA type. Study outcomes and limitations: Totalled public TCR beta family frequency picked out people who carried CMV plus the relevant HLA.

V lost 4 bases to trimming and J lost 2 bases; unmatched junction nucleotides: 16. There are 19 residues in the CDR3. Germline V lookup: CDR1 MNHEY, CDR2 SMNVEV (reference sequence). This clonotype showed up many times. Its antigen is as yet unknown. A single record per CDR3 protein comes from TCRdb applying MiXCR to the reads. The sample holds around 300,000 distinct CDR3 sequences, approximately 22% seen once. This clonotype was sampled from a human donor in good health (CMV status not recorded). Some clones in this sample may be carry-over from other donors' samples. Specimen: cultured PBMCs, collected from culture after CMV antigen stimulation. The chain carries TRBV27 and TRBJ2-1; 8 bases are a match to TRBD2. CDR3 loop: CASSSSALGLAGTYNEQFF. CDR3 DNA sequence: TGTGCCAGCAGTTCTAGTGCCCTCGGGTTAGCGGGAACCTACAATGAGCAGTTCTTC.